This T cell receptor (beta chain) was identified in a study of T cells in Graves' hyperthyroidism and ophthalmopathy. Notes on the study in general: Most thyroid clonotypes expanded above 0.001 were also detected in blood.

Diagnosing involved the use of clinical symptoms, serum thyroxine and TRAb, thyroid ultrasound and orbital computed tomography. Around 10 ml of fresh peripheral blood supplied the PBMCs. This clonotype was seen repeatedly, ten times or more. Its antigen is not known. Amplified TCR beta CDR3 regions came from RNA transcripts. Carried out on the TCR CDR3, a first-round RT-PCR used the HTBI primer set. MiXCR, applied by TCRdb to the multiplex PCR reads, yields one record per CDR3 protein. The data hold fewer than 200,000 distinct CDR3 sequences, with about a sixth observed a single time. CDR1 is MNHEY and CDR2 is SVGEGT in the germline V gene. With V trimmed by 10 bases and J by 4 bases, 9 bases remained unmatched. CDR3 length: 13 residues.

V is TRBV6-2 or TRBV6-3 and J is TRBJ1-2, with 7 positions matching TRBD1. Sequencing input: blood. The sequence derives from a woman between 45 and 65 years old with Graves' hyperthyroidism. The CDR3 coding sequence is TGTGCCACCCGACAGGGTCTGAGCTATGGCTACACCTTC. This sequence encodes CATRQGLSYGYTF.